This entry concerns a single T cell receptor beta chain. V trimming: 4 bases; J trimming: 6 bases; junction bases outside the gene matches: 8. The CDR3 spans 15 residues. Germline V gene data show CDR1 as KGHSH and CDR2 as LQKENI. The sample comes from a study of Ad26.COV2.S vaccination and SARS-CoV-2 variants. Some clones are missing from TCRdb's copy, which holds only in-frame ones; the method was immunoSEQ multiplex PCR. The data show about 350,000 clones, 65% to 90% seen once. The treatment here: roughly 19 received Ad26.COV2.S at low or high dose, single or two shots; about five received placebo; per-sample allocation not given. Samples analyzed were those drawn on day 63 after the first vaccine or placebo injection.

The chain joins TRBV18 to TRBJ2-2, with TRBD1 matching 7 bases. This receptor was obtained from a person aged 18 to 65 who received the Ad26.COV2.S COVID-19 vaccine or a placebo. The starting material was peripheral blood, obtained in a trial of Ad26.COV2.S vaccine versus placebo. CDR3 protein: CASSRRTGGAGELFF. DNA of the CDR3: TGTGCCAGCTCACGGAGGACAGGCGGCGCCGGGGAGCTGTTTTTT.